This T cell receptor beta chain was captured by sequencing in a study of radiotherapy plus CTLA-4 blockade in lung cancer (dated by TCRdb to about 2018). With respect to the entire study: Objective responses were observed in more than 15% of enrolled patients, and disease control was achieved in less than 40%. Overall study outcomes, separate from this receptor: The strongest predictors of response were reported to be early dynamic shifts in blood T cell clones along with a rise in serum interferon-beta following radiation. TCR clones derived from tumors expanded in peripheral blood after treatment with radiotherapy and ipilimumab.

The method behind the library was the immunoSEQ multiplex PCR assay. Not all clones reach the TCRdb copy of this immuneACCESS table, which keeps in-frame sequences only. Checked studies attribute under half of the gap to unresolved V genes and leave the rest unexplained. In this sample the table shows about 98,000 clones, roughly 80% of which occur a single time. 3% to 4% of the sample is taken by the ten largest. Comments on this clone: Its cognate antigen has yet to be identified. No base qualities exist here, and no much larger clone lies one base off it.

Via the germline V gene, CDR1 is MDHEN and CDR2 SYDVKM. The CDR3 runs 12 amino acids, cysteine and phenylalanine included. The kept DNA is CDR3 alone, 36 bases in frame from the first base. V is shortened by 10 bases, J by 5 bases, and the region joining them spans 12 bases. In this study, focal radiation therapy paired with CTLA-4 blockade (ipilimumab) was tested in patients who had chemo-refractory metastatic non-small-cell lung cancer. This chain is built from TRBV28 and TRBJ2-1, with the D gene too uncertain to name. This clonotype was obtained from a human donor with non-small cell lung cancer who had a partial response to radiotherapy plus ipilimumab. The sequencing used peripheral blood, collected from a patient treated with radiotherapy plus ipilimumab. The nucleotides read TGTGCCACCTTCAACATCGACAATGAGCAGTTCTTC. The resulting protein is CATFNIDNEQFF.